Listed here is a single TCR beta chain. The V gene lost 5 bases and the J gene lost 7 bases, with 11 bases spanning the gap. The CDR3 length is 13 residues. Germline V lookup: CDR1 SGHDN, CDR2 FVKESK. Assay: immunoSEQ multiplex PCR; the TCRdb copy retains only in-frame clones and omits some. This table holds tens of thousands of clones, 80% found once. These data belong to a study of PD-L1 blockade in urothelial cancer. Patients yielded 1 to 8 samples each, pretreatment and on-treatment. The chain joins TRBV14 to TRBJ2-2, with a weak D call TRBD1 (6 bases). The receptor was isolated from a man in his forties or fifties with urothelial cancer. The material was PBMCs, obtained around atezolizumab (anti-PD-L1) treatment. CDR3 sequence (DNA): TGTGCCAGCAGCGGGACAATTGGCGGGGAGCTGTTTTTT. Residues: CASSGTIGGELFF.